These T cell receptor beta chains were read from a single sample in a study of blood T cell repertoires in COVID-19. The data were produced by immunoSEQ multiplex PCR, yet TCRdb's version contains in-frame clones alone and is incomplete. The table has about 220,000 clones, around 80% seen once; the top ten hold 15% to 20%. Material for sequencing was peripheral blood. Receptor source: a man aged 30-40 years with active or convalescent COVID-19. Each CDR3 is given with its conserved first and last residue. D genes are given only for firm matches. Not all rows give a size; the values are once, few, many and, for expanded clones, a class.

CASSDDRGTAEAFF	TGTGCCAGCAGTGACGACAGGGGAACGGCTGAAGCTTTCTTT	14	-	TRBD1	TRBV2	TRBJ1-1
CSVRGTGLGEQFF	TGCAGCGTCCGCGGGACAGGGTTGGGAGAGCAGTTCTTC	13	-	TRBD1	TRBV29-1	TRBJ2-1
CASSFGGGANEQFF	TGTGCCAGCAGCTTTGGCGGGGGGGCCAATGAGCAGTTCTTC	14	-	TRBD2	TRBV7-2	TRBJ2-1
CASSKFLGTVNQPQHF	TGTGCCAGCAGTAAGTTCCTGGGTACAGTCAATCAGCCCCAGCATTTT	16	once	-	TRBV2	TRBJ1-5
CASSLKRRGDTEAFF	TGTGCCAGTAGTTTAAAACGGCGGGGGGACACTGAAGCTTTCTTT	15	-	-	TRBV19	TRBJ1-1
CASSPTGTATNEKLFF	TGCGCCAGCAGCCCTACTGGGACAGCAACTAATGAAAAACTGTTTTTT	16	-	TRBD1	TRBV5-1	TRBJ1-4
CAWSVLDRGSNQPQHF	TGTGCCTGGAGTGTTCTTGACAGGGGAAGCAATCAGCCCCAGCATTTT	16	-	TRBD1	TRBV30	TRBJ1-5
CASSDRTLRPFF	TGCGCCAGCAGTGACAGGACTCTTCGGCCGTTCTTC	12	-	-	TRBV10-1	TRBJ2-1
CASSQYGKKAYNEQFF	TGCGCCAGCAGCCAGTACGGGAAGAAGGCCTACAATGAGCAGTTCTTC	16	-	-	TRBV4-3	TRBJ2-1
CATSPPQGYQPQHF	TGTGCCACCTCCCCACCCCAGGGGTACCAGCCCCAGCATTTT	14	-	-	TRBV28	TRBJ1-5
CASSNLQGQYGYTF	TGTGCCAGCAGCAATCTGCAGGGCCAATATGGCTACACCTTC	14	-	-	TRBV28	TRBJ1-2
CASSLVAGAEQYF	TGTGCCAGCAGCTTAGTTGCGGGGGCCGAGCAGTACTTC	13	-	-	TRBV7-6	TRBJ2-7
CASRGRDRDFYGYTF	TGTGCCAGCAGGGGACGGGACAGGGATTTCTATGGCTACACCTTC	15	few	TRBD1	TRBV6-5	TRBJ1-2
CASSLGISGRVLGSDTQYF	TGTGCCAGCAGCTTAGGCATTAGCGGGAGGGTGCTTGGGTCCGATACGCAGTATTTT	19	-	TRBD2	TRBV7-3	TRBJ2-3
CASSPHGETNEKLFF	TGTGCCAGCAGCCCTCACGGGGAGACTAATGAAAAACTGTTTTTT	15	-	-	TRBV5-4	TRBJ1-4
CASSQDLAGTDTQYF	TGCGCCAGCAGCCAAGACCTAGCGGGGACAGATACGCAGTATTTT	15	-	TRBD2	TRBV4-3	TRBJ2-3
CASSLRDNYGYTF	TGCGCCAGCAGCTTGCGGGATAACTATGGCTACACCTTC	13	-	-	TRBV5-1	TRBJ1-2
CSVGGDRFYNEQFF	TGCAGCGTTGGGGGGGACAGGTTTTACAATGAGCAGTTCTTC	14	-	TRBD1	TRBV29-1	TRBJ2-1
CATSWRGNNEQFF	TGTGCCACTTCGTGGAGGGGAAACAATGAGCAGTTCTTC	13	-	-	TRBV28	TRBJ2-1
CASSIAGGNKNIQYF	TGTGCCAGTAGTATAGCTGGGGGGAACAAAAACATTCAGTACTTC	15	-	-	TRBV19	TRBJ2-4